Following are 21 T cell receptor beta chains from one sample sequenced in a study of blood T cells in healthy people across ages. The second PCR ran about 6 to 12 cycles with a sample-barcoded 5' primer and J-beta primers. TCRdb analysed the 5' RACE reads with MiXCR anew, one entry per CDR3 protein. The data hold about 1.8 million distinct CDR3 sequences, with around half observed a single time. Material for sequencing was blood. The receptors were sampled from a woman in her forties in good health.

The chain has TRBV4-3 and TRBJ1-1; D might be TRBD1 (6 bases). CDR3 length: 15 residues. Trimming took 0 bases from V and 6 from J, leaving 14 bases between them. Per germline, CDR1 LGHNA and CDR2 YSLEER. CDR3 protein: CASSQDWQGRAEAFF. The CDR3 nucleotides read TGCGCCAGCAGCCAAGACTGGCAGGGGAGGGCTGAAGCTTTCTTT.

This clonotype was seen more than once but under ten times. The V gene is TRBV4-1, the J gene TRBJ2-4; 9 bases fit TRBD2. The germline gives CDR1 MGHRA, CDR2 YSYEKL. The CDR3 has 18 residues. The V gene end was trimmed by 5 bases and the J gene end by 0 bases; junction bases not matched to a gene: 11. The CDR3 nucleotides read TGCGCCAGCAGCGAGAGCGGGGGGAGCCGACTAGCCAAAAACATTCAGTACTTC. Protein sequence: CASSESGGSRLAKNIQYF.

This chain uses TRBV27 with TRBJ2-6; D possibly matches TRBD1 or TRBD2 (6 bases each). Germline loops: CDR1 MNHEY, CDR2 SMNVEV (reference sequence). The CDR3 sequence is 19 residues long. Trimming left V 5 bases short and J 4 bases short, with 24 bases between. CDR3 bases: TGTGCCAGCAGTACACCGGCGATCGGGGGCCAAAGGGGGGCCAACGTCCTGACTTTC. Translation: CASSTPAIGGQRGANVLTF.

The genes are TRBV6-1 and TRBJ2-5; the D gene could be TRBD1 or TRBD2 (5 bases each). The CDR3 covers 13 residues. Trimming took off 6 bases at V and 7 bases at J, with 15 bases between the two ends. Germline-derived CDR1 and CDR2 are MNHNS and SASEGT. This chain's CDR3 is CASSRDRAWTQYF. CDR3 DNA sequence: TGTGCCAGCAGCCGGGACCGGGCATGGACCCAGTACTTC.

This sequence joins TRBV2 and TRBJ2-5; a weak D match, TRBD2 (6 bases). Germline CDR1 is SNHLY and CDR2 is FYNNEI. The CDR3 extends over 15 amino acids. V was cut by 4 bases and J by 11 bases, with 23 bases left in between. This chain's CDR3 is CASSVAGARGDEQYF. CDR3 sequence (DNA): TGTGCCAGCAGTGTGGCTGGGGCGCGGGGTGATGAGCAGTACTTC.

The chain employs TRBV2 and TRBJ2-7, with D uncertain. V lost 7 bases and J lost 2, with 18 bases in between. Germline values: CDR1 SNHLY, CDR2 FYNNEI. This CDR3 region has 15 residues. CDR3 DNA: TGTGCCAGCACCCCGGAGCTGGGCGCAGCCTACGAGCAGTACTTC. Translating gives CASTPELGAAYEQYF. Full variable domain (remainder filled in from reference TRBV2 and TRBJ2-7): EPEVTQTPSHQVTQMGQEVILRCVPISNHLYFYWYRQILGQKVEFLVSFYNNEISEKSEIFDDQFSVERPDGSNFTLKIRSTKLEDSAMYFCASTPELGAAYEQYFGPGTRLTVT.

At least ten counts were recorded for this clonotype. V is TRBV15 and J is TRBJ2-7, with 8 bases matching TRBD1. There are 14 residues in the CDR3. Looked up from germline, CDR1 is LNHNV and CDR2 is YYDKDF (reference sequence). With V trimmed by 5 bases and J by 5 bases, 8 bases remained unmatched. Here the CDR3 DNA reads TGTGCCACCAGCCGCGGACAGGGATGGAACGAGCAGTACTTC. Translation gives CATSRGQGWNEQYF.

This clonotype came up a few times. The chain carries TRBV20-1 and TRBJ2-5, with a weak D call TRBD2 (5 bases). Germline V lookup: CDR1 DFQATT, CDR2 SNEGSKA (reference sequence). V was trimmed by 0 bases and J by 4 bases, leaving 18 bases between them. The CDR3 sequence is 16 residues long. The CDR3 is CSARDPPRRFRETQYF. Here the CDR3 DNA reads TGCAGTGCTAGAGATCCACCGAGGAGGTTTCGAGAGACCCAGTACTTC.

CDR3 DNA: TGTGCCAGCAGGAGGGACCGAGAGGGGCAAGAGACCCAGTACTTC. Translating gives CASRRDREGQETQYF. The chain uses TRBV6-6 and TRBJ2-4; D may correspond to TRBD1 or TRBD2 (5 bases each). The DNA end favors TRBJ2-5, so the J call may be wrong. This CDR3 region has 15 residues. Germline assignment: CDR1 MNHNY and CDR2 SVGAGI (reference sequence).

This clonotype has only a few counts. The rearrangement uses TRBV5-1 and TRBJ2-5, with a weak D call TRBD2 (6 bases). Germline V lookup: CDR1 SGHRS, CDR2 YFSETQ. This CDR3 contains 14 residues. The V end was cut by 4 bases, the J end by 1 base, with 11 bases between. The chain's CDR3 is CASSPHGSQETQYF. CDR3 nucleotides: TGCGCCAGCAGCCCCCACGGGAGCCAAGAGACCCAGTACTTC.

V gene TRBV7-2 combines with J gene TRBJ2-1, with 12 bases fitting TRBD2. The better agreement between TRBJ2-7 and the DNA end casts doubt on the J call. The CDR3 contains 17 residues. Germline CDR1 SGHTA, CDR2 FQGNSA. The DNA of the CDR3 is TGTGCCAGCAGCTTATCCCCTAGCGGGGGGGGCTACAATGAGCAGTACTTC. Protein: CASSLSPSGGGYNEQYF.

The chain joins TRBV28 to TRBJ2-7; D assignment may be TRBD1 or TRBD2 (6 bases each). The length of the CDR3 is 14 residues. The germline V and J ends were trimmed by 3 bases and 2 bases, with 11 bases remaining between them. CDR1 MDHEN and CDR2 SYDVKM come from the germline V gene. The CDR3 region is CASSLWGATYEQYF. Here the CDR3 DNA reads TGTGCCAGCAGTTTGTGGGGGGCGACCTACGAGCAGTACTTC. The entire variable domain, with the rest obtained from reference TRBV28 and TRBJ2-7, is as follows: DVKVTQSSRYLVKRTGEKVFLECVQDMDHENMFWYRQDPGLGLRLIYFSYDVKMKEKGDIPEGYSVSREKKERFSLILESASTNQTSMYLCASSLWGATYEQYFGPGTRLTVT.

This clonotype has just a few counts. This rearrangement joins TRBV6-2 or TRBV6-3 to TRBJ1-2; D is unresolved. V was pared by 5 bases and J by 2 bases, with 18 bases between. The CDR3 length is 16 residues. In germline, CDR1 is MNHEY, CDR2 SVGEGT. Here the CDR3 DNA reads TGTGCCAGCAGTACCCCTTTATGGCTCCAGAACTATGGCTACACCTTC. Translating it yields CASSTPLWLQNYGYTF.

J is TRBJ1-6 and V is TRBV28, with D unclear. Germline V gene lookup returns CDR1 MDHEN and CDR2 SYDVKM. The CDR3 is 13 amino acids. The V and J ends lost 5 bases and 8 bases respectively, with 10 bases between them. The CDR3 DNA follows: TGTGCCAGCAGTGCCCGCGTTGATTCACCCCTCCACTTT. This translates into CASSARVDSPLHF.

The chain carries TRBV7-7 and TRBJ2-5; TRBD2 matches at 7 bases. CDR1 is SSHAT and CDR2 is FNYEAQ in the germline V gene (reference sequence). The CDR3 has 14 residues. The CDR3 is CATARSGTQETQYF. The CDR3 DNA is TGTGCTACGGCCCGCAGCGGGACCCAAGAGACCCAGTACTTC.

V gene TRBV2 combines with J gene TRBJ2-7; 7 positions match TRBD1. V gave up 2 bases and J gave up 3 bases; unmatched junction bases: 7. The CDR3 spans 15 residues. The germline gives CDR1 SNHLY, CDR2 FYNNEI. The CDR3 here is CASSEIGAGGYEQYF. In nucleotides, the CDR3 is TGTGCCAGCAGTGAAATCGGGGCAGGGGGCTACGAGCAGTACTTC.

V is TRBV2 and J is TRBJ2-7; D uncertain. The CDR3 covers 13 residues. Germline V gene lookup returns CDR1 SNHLY and CDR2 FYNNEI. V lost 10 bases and J 2 bases, leaving 15 bases between the germline ends. CDR3 loop: CATQLQGTYEQYF. The CDR3 DNA sequence: TGTGCCACCCAACTCCAAGGAACCTACGAGCAGTACTTC.

The V gene is TRBV12-3 or TRBV12-4, the J gene TRBJ1-1; the match to TRBD1 covers 7 bases. The CDR3 consists of 15 residues. Trimming at V came to 5 bases and at J to 1 base, leaving 7 bases not matched to a gene. CDR3 DNA sequence: TGTGCCAGCAGTATCGACAGGGTGTCGAACACTGAAGCTTTCTTT. This encodes CASSIDRVSNTEAFF.

In regard to this clonotype: Compared with germline, one end of the junction differs, possibly owing to a read error. The chain joins TRBV4-3 to TRBJ2-7, with a tentative D call TRBD2 (7 bases). This CDR3 has 17 residues. The germline V gene has CDR1 LGHNA and CDR2 YSLEER. The CDR3 DNA is TGCGCCAGCAGCCAAGATGGGGGGGCGGGACCCTCCAACGAGCAGTACTTC. Translation gives CASSQDGGAGPSNEQYF.

The chain uses TRBV7-9 and TRBJ1-6; D remains unclear. The CDR3 covers 16 residues. Per the germline V gene, CDR1 is SEHNR and CDR2 is FQNEAQ (reference sequence). Trimming stripped 3 bases from V and 8 bases from J, with 17 bases between. CDR3: CASSFNTGLGDSPLHF. The CDR3 DNA follows: TGTGCCAGCAGCTTCAACACCGGGCTTGGCGATTCACCCCTCCACTTT. The variable domain in full, completed from reference TRBV7-9 and TRBJ1-6, reads DTGVSQNPRHKITKRGQNVTFRCDPISEHNRLYWYRQTLGQGPEFLTYFQNEAQLEKSRLLSDRFSAERPKGSFSTLEIQRTEQGDSAMYLCASSFNTGLGDSPLHFGNGTRLTVT.

This clonotype turned up a few times. The V call is TRBV28, the J call TRBJ2-7, with no clear D. The germline CDR1 and CDR2 sequences are MDHEN and SYDVKM. Between the trimmed V and J ends, which lost 1 base and 3 bases, there was a span of 4 bases. CDR3 length: 12 residues. The chain's CDR3 is CASSLFYYEQYF. The CDR3 DNA sequence: TGTGCCAGCAGTTTATTTTACTACGAGCAGTACTTC.